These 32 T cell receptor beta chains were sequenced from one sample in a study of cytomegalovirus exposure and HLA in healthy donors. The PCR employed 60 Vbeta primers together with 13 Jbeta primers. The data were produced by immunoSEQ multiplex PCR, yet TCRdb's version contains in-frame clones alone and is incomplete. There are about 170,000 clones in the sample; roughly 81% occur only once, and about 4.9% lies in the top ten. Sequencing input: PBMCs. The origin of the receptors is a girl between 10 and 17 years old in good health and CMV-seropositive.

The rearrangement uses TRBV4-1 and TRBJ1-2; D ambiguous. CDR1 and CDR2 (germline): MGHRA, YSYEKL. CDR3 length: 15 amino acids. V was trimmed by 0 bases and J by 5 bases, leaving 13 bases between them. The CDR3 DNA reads TGCGCCAGCAGCCAAGAGCACCCCAACCGGTATGGCTACACCTTC. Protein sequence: CASSQEHPNRYGYTF.

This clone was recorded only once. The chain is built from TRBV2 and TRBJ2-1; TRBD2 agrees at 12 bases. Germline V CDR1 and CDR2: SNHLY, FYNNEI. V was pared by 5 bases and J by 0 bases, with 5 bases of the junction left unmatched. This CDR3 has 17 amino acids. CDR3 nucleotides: TGTGCCAGCAGTAGAGGACTAGCGGGGAGCTCCTACAATGAGCAGTTCTTC. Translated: CASSRGLAGSSYNEQFF.

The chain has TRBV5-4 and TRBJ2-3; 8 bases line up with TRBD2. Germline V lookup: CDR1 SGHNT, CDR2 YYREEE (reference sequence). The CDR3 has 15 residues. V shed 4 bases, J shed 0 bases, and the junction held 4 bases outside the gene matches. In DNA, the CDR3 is TGTGCCAGCAGCCCTAGCGGGTATAGCACAGATACGCAGTATTTT. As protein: CASSPSGYSTDTQYF.

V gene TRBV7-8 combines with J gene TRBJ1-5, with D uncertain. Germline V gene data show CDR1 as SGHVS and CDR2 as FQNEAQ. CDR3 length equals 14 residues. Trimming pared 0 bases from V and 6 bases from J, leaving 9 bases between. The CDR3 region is CASSLARQPQPQHF. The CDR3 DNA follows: TGTGCCAGCAGCTTAGCCAGACAACCTCAGCCCCAGCATTTT.

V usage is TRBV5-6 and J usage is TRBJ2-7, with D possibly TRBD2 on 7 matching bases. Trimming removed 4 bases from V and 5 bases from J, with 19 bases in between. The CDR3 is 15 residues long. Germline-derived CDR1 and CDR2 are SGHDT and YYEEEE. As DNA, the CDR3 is TGTGCCAGCAGCCCTCTCGGCGGGGGCTGCCACGAGCAGTACTTC. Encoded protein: CASSPLGGGCHEQYF.

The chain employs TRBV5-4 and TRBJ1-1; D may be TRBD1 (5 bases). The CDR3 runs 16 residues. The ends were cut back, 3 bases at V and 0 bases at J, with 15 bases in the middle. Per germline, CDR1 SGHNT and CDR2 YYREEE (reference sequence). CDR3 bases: TGTGCCAGCAGCTCGCTAGTACAGGATATGAACACTGAAGCTTTCTTT. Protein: CASSSLVQDMNTEAFF.

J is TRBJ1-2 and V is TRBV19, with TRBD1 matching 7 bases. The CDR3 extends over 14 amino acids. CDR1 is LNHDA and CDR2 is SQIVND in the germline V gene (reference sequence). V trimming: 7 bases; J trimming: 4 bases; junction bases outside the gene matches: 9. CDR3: CASTSGQLLYGYTF. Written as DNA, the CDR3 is TGTGCCAGTACCTCGGGACAGCTTCTCTATGGCTACACCTTC.

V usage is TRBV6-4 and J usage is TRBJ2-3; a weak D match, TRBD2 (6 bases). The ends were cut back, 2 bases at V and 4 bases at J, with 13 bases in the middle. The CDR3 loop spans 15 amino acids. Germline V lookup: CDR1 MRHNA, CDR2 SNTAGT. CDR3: CASSDQAGNPDTQYF. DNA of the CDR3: TGTGCCAGCAGTGACCAGGCGGGGAATCCAGATACGCAGTATTTT.

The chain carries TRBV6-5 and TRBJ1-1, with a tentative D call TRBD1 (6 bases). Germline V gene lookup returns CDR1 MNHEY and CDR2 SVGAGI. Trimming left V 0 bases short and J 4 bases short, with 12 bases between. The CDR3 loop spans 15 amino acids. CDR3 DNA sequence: TGTGCCAGCAGTTACTCCCGCAGGGGCGGCACTGAAGCTTTCTTT. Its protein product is CASSYSRRGGTEAFF.

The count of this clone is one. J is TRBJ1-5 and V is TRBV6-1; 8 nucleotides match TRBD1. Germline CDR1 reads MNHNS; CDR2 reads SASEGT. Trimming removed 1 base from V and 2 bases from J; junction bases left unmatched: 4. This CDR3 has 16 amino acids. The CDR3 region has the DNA TGTGCCAGCAGTGAAGGGTCAGGGGGCGGCAATCAGCCCCAGCATTTT. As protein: CASSEGSGGGNQPQHF.

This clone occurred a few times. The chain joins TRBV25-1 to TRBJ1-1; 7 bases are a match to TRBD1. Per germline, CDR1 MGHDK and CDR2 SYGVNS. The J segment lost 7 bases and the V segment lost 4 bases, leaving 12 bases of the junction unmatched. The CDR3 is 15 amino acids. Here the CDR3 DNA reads TGTGCCAGCAGTGGGGACACAGGGGTCGAGAATGAAGCTTTCTTT. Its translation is CASSGDTGVENEAFF. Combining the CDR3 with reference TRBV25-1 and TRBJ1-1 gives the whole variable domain EADIYQTPRYLVIGTGKKITLECSQTMGHDKMYWYQQDPGMELHLIHYSYGVNSTEKGDLSSESTVSRIRTEHFPLTLESARPSHTSQYLCASSGDTGVENEAFFGQGTRLTVV.

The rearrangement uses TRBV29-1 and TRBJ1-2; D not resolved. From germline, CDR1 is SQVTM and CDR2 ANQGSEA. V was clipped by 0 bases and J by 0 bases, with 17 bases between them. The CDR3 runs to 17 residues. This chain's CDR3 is CSVEDREAALANYGYTF. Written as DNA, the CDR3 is TGCAGCGTTGAAGATCGGGAGGCAGCCTTAGCTAACTATGGCTACACCTTC.

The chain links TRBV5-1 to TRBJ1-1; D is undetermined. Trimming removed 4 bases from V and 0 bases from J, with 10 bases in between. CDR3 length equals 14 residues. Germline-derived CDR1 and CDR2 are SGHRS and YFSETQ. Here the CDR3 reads CASSRGLMNTEAFF. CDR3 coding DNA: TGCGCCAGCAGCCGAGGGTTGATGAACACTGAAGCTTTCTTT. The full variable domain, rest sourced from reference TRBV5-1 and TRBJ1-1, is KAGVTQTPRYLIKTRGQQVTLSCSPISGHRSVSWYQQTPGQGLQFLFEYFSETQRNKGNFPGRFSGRQFSNSRSEMNVSTLELGDSALYLCASSRGLMNTEAFFGQGTRLTVV.

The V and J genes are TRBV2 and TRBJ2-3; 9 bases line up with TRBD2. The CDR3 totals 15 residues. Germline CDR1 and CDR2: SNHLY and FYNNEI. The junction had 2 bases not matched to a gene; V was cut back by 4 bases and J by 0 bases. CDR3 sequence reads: CASSGRGGSTDTQYF. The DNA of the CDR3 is TGTGCCAGCAGTGGGCGGGGGGGAAGCACAGATACGCAGTATTTT.

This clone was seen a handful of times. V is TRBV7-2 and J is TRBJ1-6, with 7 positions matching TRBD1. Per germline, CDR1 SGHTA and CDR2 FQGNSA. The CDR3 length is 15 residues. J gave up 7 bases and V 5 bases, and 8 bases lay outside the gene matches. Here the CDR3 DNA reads TGTGCCAGCAGCCCCCGAGGACAGGAAAATTCACCCCTCCACTTT. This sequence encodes CASSPRGQENSPLHF.

CDR3 DNA: TGCGCCAGCAGCCATGGACAGGGGGCTCTGAACACTGAAGCTTTCTTT. Translation gives CASSHGQGALNTEAFF. This chain links TRBV4-1 with TRBJ1-1, with 11 bases matching TRBD1. V shed 3 bases and J 0 bases; nucleotides not matched to a gene: 3. The CDR3 has 16 residues. Germline lookup yields CDR1 MGHRA and CDR2 YSYEKL.

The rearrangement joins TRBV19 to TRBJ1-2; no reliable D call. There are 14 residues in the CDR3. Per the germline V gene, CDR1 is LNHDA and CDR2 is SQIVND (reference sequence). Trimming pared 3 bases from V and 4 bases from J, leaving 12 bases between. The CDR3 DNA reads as TGTGCCAGTAGTATGACACAGTCGCTCTATGGCTACACCTTC. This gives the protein CASSMTQSLYGYTF.

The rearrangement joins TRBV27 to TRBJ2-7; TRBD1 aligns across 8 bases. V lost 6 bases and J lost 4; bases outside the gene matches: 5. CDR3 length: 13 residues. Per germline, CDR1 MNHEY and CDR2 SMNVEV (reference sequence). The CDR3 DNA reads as TGTGCCAGCAGGGGGGACAGGTCTTACGAGCAGTACTTC. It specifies CASRGDRSYEQYF.

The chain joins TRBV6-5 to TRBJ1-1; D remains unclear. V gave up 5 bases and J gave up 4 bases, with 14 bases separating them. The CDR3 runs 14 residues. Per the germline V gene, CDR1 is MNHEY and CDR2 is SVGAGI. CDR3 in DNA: TGTGCCAGCAGTCGCCAAGAGAGGAGCACTGAAGCTTTCTTT. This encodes CASSRQERSTEAFF.

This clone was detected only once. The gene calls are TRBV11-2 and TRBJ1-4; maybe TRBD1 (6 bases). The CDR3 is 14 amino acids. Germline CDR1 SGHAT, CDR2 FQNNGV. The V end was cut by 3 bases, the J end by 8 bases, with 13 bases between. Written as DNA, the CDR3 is TGTGCCAGCAGCTTTGGGAGGGGGGAGGAAAAACTGTTTTTT. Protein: CASSFGRGEEKLFF.

The CDR3 spells CASSLGQGVPGDEQYF. The CDR3 DNA reads TGCGCCAGCAGCTTGGGACAGGGGGTGCCCGGGGACGAGCAGTACTTC. V and J are TRBV5-1 and TRBJ2-7; 9 bases fit TRBD1. J was trimmed by 5 bases and V by 0 bases; bases with no gene match: 9. Per germline, CDR1 SGHRS and CDR2 YFSETQ. This CDR3 region has 16 residues.

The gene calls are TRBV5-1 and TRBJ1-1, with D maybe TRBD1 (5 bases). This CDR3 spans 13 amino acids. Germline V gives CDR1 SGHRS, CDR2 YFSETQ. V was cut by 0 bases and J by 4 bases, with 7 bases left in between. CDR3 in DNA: TGCGCCAGCAGCTTGGCAGGGCCCACTGAAGCTTTCTTT. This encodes CASSLAGPTEAFF.

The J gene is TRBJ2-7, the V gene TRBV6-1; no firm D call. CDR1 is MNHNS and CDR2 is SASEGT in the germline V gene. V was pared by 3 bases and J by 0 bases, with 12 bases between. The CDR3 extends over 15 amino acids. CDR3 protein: CASSDQWAGSYEQYF. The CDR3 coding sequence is TGTGCCAGCAGTGACCAGTGGGCAGGCTCCTACGAGCAGTACTTC.

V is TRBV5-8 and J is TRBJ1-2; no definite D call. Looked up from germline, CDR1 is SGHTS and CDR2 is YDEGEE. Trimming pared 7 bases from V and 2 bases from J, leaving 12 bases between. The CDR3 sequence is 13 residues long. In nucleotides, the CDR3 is TGTGCCAGCCCGACAAGAGGGAACTATGGCTACACCTTC. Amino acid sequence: CASPTRGNYGYTF.

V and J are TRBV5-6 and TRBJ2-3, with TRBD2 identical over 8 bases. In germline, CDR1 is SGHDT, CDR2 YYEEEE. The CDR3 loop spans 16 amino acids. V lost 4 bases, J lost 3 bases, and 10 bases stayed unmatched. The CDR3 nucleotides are TGTGCCAGCAGCCTCCCCACCAGCGGGGGTACAGATACGCAGTATTTT. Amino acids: CASSLPTSGGTDTQYF.

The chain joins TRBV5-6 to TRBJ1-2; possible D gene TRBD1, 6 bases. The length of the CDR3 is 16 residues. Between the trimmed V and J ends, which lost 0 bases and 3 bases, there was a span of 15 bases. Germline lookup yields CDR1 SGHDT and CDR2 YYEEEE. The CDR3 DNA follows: TGTGCCAGCAGCTTGGCACCCAGGGGAGTCGACTATGGCTACACCTTC. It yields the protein CASSLAPRGVDYGYTF.

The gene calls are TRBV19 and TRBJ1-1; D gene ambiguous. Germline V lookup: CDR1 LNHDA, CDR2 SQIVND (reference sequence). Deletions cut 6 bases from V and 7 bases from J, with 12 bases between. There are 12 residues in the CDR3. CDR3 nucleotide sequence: TGTGCCAGTAGCGTCTCCAGGCGTGAAGCTTTCTTT. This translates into CASSVSRREAFF.

CDR3 nucleotides: TGCGCCAGCAGCTTGGCGAATGGGGGCTTTTCAGATACGCAGTATTTT. Translating gives CASSLANGGFSDTQYF. The V gene is TRBV5-1, the J gene TRBJ2-3, with D perhaps TRBD1 (6 bases). The V and J ends lost 0 bases and 4 bases respectively, with 15 bases between them. The CDR3 totals 16 residues. The germline V gene encodes CDR1 SGHRS and CDR2 YFSETQ.

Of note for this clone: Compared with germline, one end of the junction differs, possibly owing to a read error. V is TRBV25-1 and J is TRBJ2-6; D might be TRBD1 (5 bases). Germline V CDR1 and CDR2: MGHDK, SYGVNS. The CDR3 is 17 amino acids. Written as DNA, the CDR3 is TGTGCCAGCAGTCCCCCGCGGCTCGGCTCTGGGGCCAACGGCCTGACTTTC. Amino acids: CASSPPRLGSGANGLTF. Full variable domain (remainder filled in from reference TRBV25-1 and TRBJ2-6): EADIYQTPRYLVIGTGKKITLECSQTMGHDKMYWYQQDPGMELHLIHYSYGVNSTEKGDLSSESTVSRIRTEHFPLTLESARPSHTSQYLCASSPPRLGSGANGLTFGAGSRLTVL.

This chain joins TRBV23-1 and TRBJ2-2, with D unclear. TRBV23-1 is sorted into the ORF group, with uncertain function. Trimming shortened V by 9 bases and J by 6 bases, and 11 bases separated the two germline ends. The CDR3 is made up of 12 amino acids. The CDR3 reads CARTQESGELFF. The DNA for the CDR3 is TGCGCCAGAACTCAGGAATCCGGGGAGCTGTTTTTT.

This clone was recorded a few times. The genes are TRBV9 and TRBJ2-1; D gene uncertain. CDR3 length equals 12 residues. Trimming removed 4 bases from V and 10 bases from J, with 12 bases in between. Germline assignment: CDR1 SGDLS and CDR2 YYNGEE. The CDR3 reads CASSPQAREQFF. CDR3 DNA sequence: TGTGCCAGCAGCCCCCAGGCCCGGGAGCAGTTCTTC. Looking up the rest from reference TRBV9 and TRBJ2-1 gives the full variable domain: DSGVTQTPKHLITATGQRVTLRCSPRSGDLSVYWYQQSLDQGLQFLIQYYNGEERAKGNILERFSAQQFPDLHSELNLSSLELGDSALYFCASSPQAREQFFGPGTRLTVL.

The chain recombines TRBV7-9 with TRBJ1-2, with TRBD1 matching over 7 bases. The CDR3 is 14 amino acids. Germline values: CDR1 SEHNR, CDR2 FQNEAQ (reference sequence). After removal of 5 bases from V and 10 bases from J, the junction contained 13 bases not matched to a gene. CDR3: CASSARQGTTDYTF. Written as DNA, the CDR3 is TGTGCCAGCAGCGCCCGACAGGGTACTACAGACTACACCTTC.